Listed here is a single T cell receptor (beta chain). The method was immunoSEQ multiplex PCR; TCRdb's version includes in-frame clones alone and lacks a portion of them. Of about 280,000 clones listed, 85% were seen once; the top ten hold around 2.3%. The source of the sample is a study of blood T cell repertoires in COVID-19. V lost 1 base and J 8 bases, leaving 11 bases between the germline ends. There are 13 residues in the CDR3. Germline V gene data show CDR1 as SGHTA and CDR2 as FQGTGA. The sequence was collected from a woman between 45 and 60 years old who had recovered from COVID-19. The rearrangement uses TRBV7-3 and TRBJ1-2, with D possibly TRBD1 on 5 matching bases. Sequencing was done on a sample of PBMCs or T cells enriched from blood (not recorded which). The CDR3 DNA reads TGTGCCAGCAGCTTAAACCCAGGGCACGGCTACACCTTC. Translating it yields CASSLNPGHGYTF. The full variable domain, its missing parts supplied by reference TRBV7-3 and TRBJ1-2, is GAGVSQTPSNKVTEKGKYVELRCDPISGHTALYWYRQSLGQGPEFLIYFQGTGAADDSGLPNDRFFAVRPEGSVSTLKIQRTERGDSAVYLCASSLNPGHGYTFGSGTRLTVV.